Reported below is one T cell receptor beta chain. The source of the sample is a study of control samples from healthy donors and cancer patients. Measured with immunoSEQ multiplex PCR; TCRdb has only the in-frame clones, and not every one. The data hold about 73,000 clones, with roughly 91% observed a single time. The V and J ends lost 2 bases and 8 bases respectively, with 15 bases between them. This CDR3 is 14 amino acids long. Germline CDR1 is LGHDT and CDR2 is YNNKEL (reference sequence). Sequenced sample: PBMCs. The chain joins TRBV3-1 (or the pseudogene TRBV3-2) to TRBJ1-2, with D maybe TRBD1 (6 bases). The receptor was isolated from a man aged 55-75 years with lung cancer. For the CDR3, the DNA is TGTGCCAGCAGCCAATTTGGACAGAGAGCAGGCTACACCTTC. As protein: CASSQFGQRAGYTF.